This passage covers 27 T cell receptor beta chains from one sample sequenced in a study of T and B cells in COVID-19 patients. TRB was amplified from roughly 250-500 ng of blood genomic DNA. Multiplex PCR with BIOMED2 TRB-A/B primer pools amplified TRB rearrangements. TCRdb redid the calling of the multiplex PCR reads with MiXCR, one entry per CDR3 protein. The data contain around 3,300 distinct CDR3 sequences, 28% of them singletons. Sequencing used blood. The source of these receptors is a human donor with active COVID-19. The donor label of this sample is uncertain.

The chain links TRBV5-1 to TRBJ2-2; no clear D gene. The germline V and J ends were trimmed by 3 bases and 5 bases, with 5 bases remaining between them. Germline CDR1 reads SGHRS; CDR2 reads YFSETQ. The CDR3 runs 12 residues. CDR3: CASSYPTGELFF. The DNA of the CDR3 is TGCGCCAGCAGCTACCCGACCGGGGAGCTGTTTTTT.

In its sample, this clonotype was seen a few times. The V and J genes are TRBV5-6 and TRBJ2-3, with 13 bases matching TRBD2. This CDR3 is built from 18 residues. Per the germline V gene, CDR1 is SGHDT and CDR2 is YYEEEE. With V trimmed by 0 bases and J by 0 bases, 4 bases remained unmatched. The DNA of the CDR3 is TGTGCCAGCAGCTTGGTGACTAGCGGGGGGTCTAGCACAGATACGCAGTATTTT. This translates into CASSLVTSGGSSTDTQYF.

There are a few counts of this clonotype. J is TRBJ1-1 and V is TRBV27; D is unclear. The germline V and J ends were trimmed by 8 bases and 7 bases, with 8 bases remaining between them. Germline V lookup: CDR1 MNHEY, CDR2 SMNVEV (reference sequence). CDR3 length: 10 amino acids. The CDR3 bases are TGTGCCAGCGGGCGGCATGAAGCTTTCTTT. Protein: CASGRHEAFF.

In its sample, this clonotype is medium-sized. The gene calls are TRBV27 and TRBJ2-2, with no clear D. V lost 5 bases and J 0 bases, leaving 1 base between the germline ends. This CDR3 contains 12 residues. The germline CDR1 and CDR2 sequences are MNHEY and SMNVEV (reference sequence). CDR3 sequence: CASSPNTGELFF. The CDR3 coding sequence is TGTGCCAGCAGTCCGAACACCGGGGAGCTGTTTTTT.

This clonotype is medium-sized within its sample. V and J are TRBV29-1 and TRBJ1-1; D not resolved. V was pared by 8 bases and J by 0 bases, with 16 bases between. The CDR3 is 14 residues long. Germline-derived CDR1 and CDR2 are SQVTM and ANQGSEA. The CDR3 bases are TGCAGCCTTTGGACGGCACACCTGAACACTGAAGCTTTCTTT. Encoded protein: CSLWTAHLNTEAFF. The variable domain in full, with the rest retrieved from reference TRBV29-1 and TRBJ1-1, is SAVISQKPSRDICQRGTSLTIQCQVDSQVTMMFWYRQQPGQSLTLIATANQGSEATYESGFVIDKFPISRPNLTFSTLTVSNMSPEDSSIYLCSLWTAHLNTEAFFGQGTRLTVV.

The chain is built from TRBV4-1 and TRBJ2-2, with D possibly TRBD1 on 5 matching bases. V was shortened by 0 bases and J by 9 bases, with 14 bases between the two germline ends. CDR1 is MGHRA and CDR2 is YSYEKL in the germline V gene. The CDR3 totals 15 residues. This CDR3 is CASSQESGQRRELFF. The CDR3, as DNA: TGCGCCAGCAGCCAAGAATCTGGACAAAGGAGGGAGCTGTTTTTT.

The chain has TRBV6-5 and TRBJ1-6; TRBD1 is a possible D gene (5 bases). The V end lost 5 bases, the J end lost 6 bases, and 8 bases lay between the germline ends. Germline CDR1 reads MNHEY; CDR2 reads SVGAGI. This CDR3 region has 13 residues. The chain's CDR3 is CASSRQFNSPLHF. The CDR3 DNA reads TGTGCCAGCAGTCGACAGTTTAATTCACCCCTCCACTTT.

This clonotype has more than one count but fewer than ten. J is TRBJ1-2 and V is TRBV7-9; D gene uncertain. V gave up 2 bases and J gave up 7 bases, with 8 bases separating them. The CDR3 contains 12 residues. Germline V gives CDR1 SEHNR, CDR2 FQNEAQ (reference sequence). CDR3 nucleotides: TGTGCCAGCAGCTTAAAAGGGCCTGGCTACACCTTC. Its translation is CASSLKGPGYTF. Together with reference TRBV7-9 and TRBJ1-2, the CDR3 gives the full variable domain: DTGVSQNPRHKITKRGQNVTFRCDPISEHNRLYWYRQTLGQGPEFLTYFQNEAQLEKSRLLSDRFSAERPKGSFSTLEIQRTEQGDSAMYLCASSLKGPGYTFGSGTRLTVV.

By proportion, this clonotype is medium-sized (0.01 to 0.1%). The CDR3 DNA reads as TGTGCTGCAGGGGTCGGCACCGGGGAGCTGTTTTTT. This encodes CAAGVGTGELFF. The chain recombines TRBV19 with TRBJ2-2; D perhaps matches TRBD1 (6 bases). Germline V gives CDR1 LNHDA, CDR2 SQIVND (reference sequence). The CDR3 consists of 12 residues.

This clonotype is termed medium-sized. This chain links TRBV12-3 or TRBV12-4 with TRBJ2-2; D uncertain. Trimming pared 3 bases from V and 6 bases from J, leaving 2 bases between. The CDR3 runs 11 residues. Written as DNA, the CDR3 is TGTGCCAGCAGTTTCGCCGGGGAGCTGTTTTTT. It specifies CASSFAGELFF.

A few counts support this clonotype. The chain carries TRBV7-6 and TRBJ1-4, with 7 bases that match TRBD1. With 3 bases clipped from V and 4 bases from J, the junction kept 8 bases outside the gene matches. Germline assignment: CDR1 SGHVS and CDR2 FNYEAQ. CDR3 length: 16 residues. The CDR3, as DNA: TGTGCCAGCAGCTTGCTACAGGGGCCTTTTAATGAAAAACTGTTTTTT. Translation: CASSLLQGPFNEKLFF.

This clonotype was seen only a few times. The chain links TRBV5-6 to TRBJ1-2, with no clear D. Germline V lookup: CDR1 SGHDT, CDR2 YYEEEE. The CDR3 is 15 residues long. V was shortened by 3 bases and J by 2 bases, with 14 bases between the two germline ends. CDR3 DNA: TGTGCCAGCAGCTCCGAACGCCGAGTGAACTATGGCTACACCTTC. This codes for CASSSERRVNYGYTF. The full variable domain, with the rest looked up from reference TRBV5-6 and TRBJ1-2, is DAGVTQSPTHLIKTRGQQVTLRCSPKSGHDTVSWYQQALGQGPQFIFQYYEEEERQRGNFPDRFSGHQFPNYSSELNVNALLLGDSALYLCASSSERRVNYGYTFGSGTRLTVV.

This clonotype has only one observation. A read error may be the cause here, since a much bigger clone is one base away. The J gene is TRBJ1-4, the V gene TRBV12-3 or TRBV12-4; D is unresolved. The CDR3 covers 13 residues. CDR3 nucleotides: TGTACCTCCCGGTTAGGGAGGGATGAAAAACTGTTTTTT. Its protein is CTSRLGRDEKLFF.

Notes on this clonotype: A much larger clone lies a single base off, so this may be a read error. The J gene is TRBJ2-2, the V gene TRBV6-5, with D perhaps TRBD2 (5 bases). Trimming removed 5 bases at V and 7 bases at J, with 11 bases between. The CDR3 sequence is 13 residues long. Germline-derived CDR1 and CDR2 are MNHEY and SVGAGI. In nucleotides, the CDR3 is TGTGCCAGCAGTCGGACTGAGAACGGGGAGCTGTTTTTT. It encodes CASSRTENGELFF.

By its share, this clonotype is medium-sized. The chain combines TRBV29-1 with TRBJ2-5; TRBD1 might be the D (6 bases). V was trimmed by 7 bases and J by 5 bases, leaving 14 bases between them. The CDR3 sequence is 12 residues long. Looked up from germline, CDR1 is SQVTM and CDR2 is ANQGSEA. CDR3 nucleotides: TGCAGCGCAGGGGCGGCCTTGGAGACCCAGTACTTC. This translates into CSAGAALETQYF.

By share, this clonotype counts as large. CDR3 residues: CSAAPRDRGTYEQYF. The DNA of the CDR3 is TGCAGCGCCGCCCCCCGGGACAGGGGGACCTACGAGCAGTACTTC. The chain links TRBV29-1 to TRBJ2-7; 11 bases align to TRBD1. This CDR3 spans 15 amino acids. Trimming removed 7 bases from V and 2 bases from J; junction bases left unmatched: 10. CDR1 SQVTM and CDR2 ANQGSEA come from the germline V gene.

The genes are TRBV10-3 and TRBJ2-3; 13 bases fit TRBD2. V lost 5 bases to trimming and J lost 4 bases; unmatched junction nucleotides: 15. The germline V gene has CDR1 ENHRY and CDR2 SYGVKD. This CDR3 is 19 amino acids long. As DNA, the CDR3 is TGTGCCATCAGTCCGCCCGGACTAGCGGGGGACACAGAGGCAGATACGCAGTATTTT. It codes for CAISPPGLAGDTEADTQYF.

V and J are TRBV20-1 and TRBJ2-3; no clear D. Per the germline V gene, CDR1 is DFQATT and CDR2 is SNEGSKA (reference sequence). V was clipped by 4 bases and J by 0 bases, with 14 bases between them. This CDR3 contains 15 residues. CDR3 sequence reads: CSAKGLRLSTDTQYF. DNA for the CDR3: TGCAGTGCTAAAGGCCTCAGACTCAGCACAGATACGCAGTATTTT.

The rearrangement links TRBV27 to TRBJ2-3; D possibly corresponds to TRBD2 (6 bases). Germline CDR1 is MNHEY and CDR2 is SMNVEV (reference sequence). The CDR3 consists of 17 residues. V lost 6 bases and J lost 4, with 23 bases in between. CDR3 protein: CASSFSNFGRGADTQYF. The DNA for the CDR3 is TGTGCCAGCAGCTTCTCCAATTTTGGCCGCGGGGCAGATACGCAGTATTTT.

This clonotype turned up a few times. The chain couples TRBV4-2 to TRBJ2-6; TRBD1 matches 10 bases. The length of the CDR3 is 17 residues. With 3 bases clipped from V and 4 bases from J, the junction kept 6 bases outside the gene matches. CDR1 and CDR2 (germline): LGHNA, YNFKEQ. CDR3: CASSQRQGALGANVLTF. CDR3 DNA: TGTGCCAGCAGCCAGAGACAGGGGGCGCTGGGGGCCAACGTCCTGACTTTC.

This clonotype is medium-sized within its sample. This chain links TRBV19 with TRBJ2-3; D is ambiguous. The V and J ends lost 6 bases and 5 bases respectively, with 6 bases between them. The CDR3 runs to 11 residues. CDR1 and CDR2 (germline): LNHDA, SQIVND (reference sequence). CDR3 sequence (DNA): TGTGCCAGTAGGAATGGAGATACGCAGTATTTT. Translation gives CASRNGDTQYF.

The chain is built from TRBV20-1 and TRBJ1-2; TRBD1 agrees at 9 bases. Germline assignment: CDR1 DFQATT and CDR2 SNEGSKA (reference sequence). V trimming: 0 bases; J trimming: 8 bases; junction bases outside the gene matches: 10. CDR3 length: 15 amino acids. The CDR3 DNA reads as TGCAGTGCTAGAGATGCCGGGACAGGGAATGGAGGCTACACCTTC. It yields the protein CSARDAGTGNGGYTF.

This clonotype showed up just a few times. The V call is TRBV6-1, the J call TRBJ2-7, with D tentatively TRBD1 or TRBD2 (6 bases each). The ends were cut back, 6 bases at V and 6 bases at J, with 12 bases in the middle. Germline V gives CDR1 MNHNS, CDR2 SASEGT. The CDR3 spans 12 residues. CDR3 in amino acids: CASREQGGEQYF. CDR3 DNA: TGTGCCAGCAGGGAACAGGGAGGCGAGCAGTACTTC.

This chain uses TRBV10-1 with TRBJ2-2, with TRBD2 matching 9 bases. Trimming removed 4 bases from V and 4 bases from J; junction bases left unmatched: 1. Germline loops: CDR1 WNHNN, CDR2 SYGVQD (reference sequence). This CDR3 contains 14 residues. CDR3 loop: CASSGAGGTGELFF. In nucleotides, the CDR3 is TGCGCCAGCAGTGGAGCGGGGGGCACCGGGGAGCTGTTTTTT.

The rearrangement uses TRBV6-5 and TRBJ2-7; 15 bases match TRBD2. In germline, CDR1 is MNHEY, CDR2 SVGAGI. This CDR3 is 15 amino acids long. V gave up 5 bases and J gave up 12 bases; unmatched junction bases: 11. Here the CDR3 DNA reads TGTGCCAGCAGTGAAGCTGGGACTAGCGGGGGGCGGGGGTACTTC. It specifies CASSEAGTSGGRGYF.

This clonotype was counted a single time. The junction does not match germline at one end; this may be a read error. The chain recombines TRBV5-6 with TRBJ2-1; D might be TRBD2 (6 bases). CDR1 is SGHDT, CDR2 YYEEEE, per germline. The CDR3 has 16 residues. CDR3 sequence: CASSPDPGLAAKAKFF. Written as DNA, the CDR3 is TGCGCCAGCAGCCCCGACCCGGGACTGGCCGCCAAGGCGAAGTTCTTC.

This clonotype was recorded a few times. This chain connects TRBV10-3 to TRBJ2-7; 7 nucleotides align to TRBD1. J was trimmed by 5 bases and V by 6 bases; bases with no gene match: 13. CDR3 length equals 15 residues. Germline lookup yields CDR1 ENHRY and CDR2 SYGVKD. The CDR3 DNA sequence: TGTGCCATCAGCGATCCCCGGGACAGAAAAGACGAGCAGTACTTC. It is translated as CAISDPRDRKDEQYF.